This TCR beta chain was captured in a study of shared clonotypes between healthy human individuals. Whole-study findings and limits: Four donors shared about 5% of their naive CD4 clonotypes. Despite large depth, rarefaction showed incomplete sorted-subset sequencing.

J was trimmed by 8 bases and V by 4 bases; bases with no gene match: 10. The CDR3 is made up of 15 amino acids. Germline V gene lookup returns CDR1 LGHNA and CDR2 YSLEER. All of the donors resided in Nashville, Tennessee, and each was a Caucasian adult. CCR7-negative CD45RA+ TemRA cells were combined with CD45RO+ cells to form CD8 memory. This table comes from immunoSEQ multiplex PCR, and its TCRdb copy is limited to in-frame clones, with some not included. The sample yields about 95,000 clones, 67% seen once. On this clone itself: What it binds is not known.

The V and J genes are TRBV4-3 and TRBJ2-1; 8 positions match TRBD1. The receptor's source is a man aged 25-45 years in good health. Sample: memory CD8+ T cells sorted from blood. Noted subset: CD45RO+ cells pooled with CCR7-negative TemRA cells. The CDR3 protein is CASSPDREGGDEQFF. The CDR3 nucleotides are TGCGCCAGCAGCCCGGACAGGGAAGGGGGCGATGAGCAGTTCTTC.